One and the same sample provided the 24 T cell receptor beta chains below, sequenced in a study of cytomegalovirus exposure and HLA in healthy donors. Both 60 Vbeta primers and 13 Jbeta primers went into the PCR. Here immunoSEQ multiplex PCR was the method, and the copy in TCRdb shows in-frame clones only, minus some. This sample yields approximately 170,000 clones, of which approximately 80% are seen a single time; approximately 7% belongs to the top ten. Source material: PBMCs. The receptor set was obtained from a woman between 40 and 50 years old in good health and CMV-seropositive.

The V and J genes are TRBV4-1 and TRBJ2-3, with D possibly TRBD1 on 6 matching bases. The germline gives CDR1 MGHRA, CDR2 YSYEKL. The V end was cut by 3 bases, the J end by 0 bases, with 7 bases between. CDR3 length: 14 residues. CDR3 amino acids: CASSQQGSTDTQYF. CDR3 coding DNA: TGCGCCAGCAGCCAGCAGGGGAGCACAGATACGCAGTATTTT.

V usage is TRBV6-5 and J usage is TRBJ1-2; the D gene is possibly TRBD1 (5 bases). The CDR3 has 14 amino acids. Per germline, CDR1 MNHEY and CDR2 SVGAGI. With 10 bases removed from V and 4 bases from J, the gap between germline ends came to 19 bases. CDR3 sequence: CATNGPAGIYGYTF. Here the CDR3 DNA reads TGTGCCACCAATGGACCCGCAGGGATCTATGGCTACACCTTC.

The J gene is TRBJ2-2, the V gene TRBV9; D unresolved. The V end was cut by 1 base, the J end by 5 bases, with 3 bases between. The CDR3 is made up of 12 amino acids. Per germline, CDR1 SGDLS and CDR2 YYNGEE. The CDR3 DNA sequence: TGTGCCAGCAGCGTACTAACCGGGGAGCTGTTTTTT. Its translation: CASSVLTGELFF.

J is TRBJ1-2 and V is TRBV15; D is undetermined. CDR1 and CDR2 from the germline V gene are LNHNV and YYDKDF (reference sequence). The CDR3 totals 14 residues. The V end lost 0 bases, the J end lost 10 bases, and 15 bases lay between the germline ends. DNA of the CDR3: TGTGCCACCAGCAGAGAGGGTAAAGGAGAGATCTACACCTTC. It codes for CATSREGKGEIYTF.

This clone was seen once. The chain employs TRBV2 and TRBJ1-4, with 7 bases lining up with TRBD1. V lost 2 bases to trimming and J lost 5 bases; unmatched junction nucleotides: 8. This CDR3 spans 16 amino acids. Germline CDR1 reads SNHLY; CDR2 reads FYNNEI. DNA of the CDR3: TGTGCCAGCAGTGAATTTCAGAAGGGACAGAATGAAAAACTGTTTTTT. Protein sequence: CASSEFQKGQNEKLFF.

The chain recombines TRBV19 with TRBJ1-2; 9 bases are shared with TRBD1. With V trimmed by 10 bases and J by 5 bases, 8 bases remained unmatched. The V gene's germline CDR1 is LNHDA and CDR2 SQIVND (reference sequence). There are 13 residues in the CDR3. CDR3 amino acids: CATSRGQGYGYTF. The DNA of the CDR3 is TGTGCCACCAGCAGGGGACAGGGTTATGGCTACACCTTC.

J is TRBJ1-2 and V is TRBV6-5; TRBD1 matches 10 bases. The CDR3 consists of 14 residues. Germline CDR1 and CDR2: MNHEY and SVGAGI. V was clipped by 5 bases and J by 4 bases; unmatched bases: 4. CDR3 residues: CASSRDRGSYGYTF. For the CDR3, the DNA is TGTGCCAGCAGTCGGGACAGGGGATCCTATGGCTACACCTTC.

The chain carries TRBV2 and TRBJ2-2; D gene unclear. V was pared by 2 bases and J by 5 bases, with 6 bases between. The CDR3 totals 13 residues. Germline V CDR1 and CDR2: SNHLY, FYNNEI. CDR3 protein: CASSESLTGELFF. CDR3 nucleotides: TGTGCCAGCAGTGAATCGTTAACCGGGGAGCTGTTTTTT.

CDR3 sequence: CASSLTRASSYEQYF. CDR3 DNA: TGTGCCAGCAGCTTAACCAGGGCGTCGTCCTACGAGCAGTACTTC. The chain couples TRBV7-3 to TRBJ2-5; possibly TRBD1 for D (5 bases). The DNA end is a closer match to TRBJ2-7, so the J assignment may be wrong. The CDR3 spans 15 residues. Germline V gene lookup returns CDR1 SGHTA and CDR2 FQGTGA.

The V gene is TRBV7-8, the J gene TRBJ1-2, with 10 bases aligning to TRBD1. Unmatched junction bases numbered 9, after V lost 4 bases and J lost 4 bases. Germline CDR1 reads SGHVS; CDR2 reads FQNEAQ. The CDR3 is 16 residues long. The CDR3 DNA reads as TGTGCCAGCAGCTATCTTGGCGGACAGGGGGTCTATGGCTACACCTTC. Translation gives CASSYLGGQGVYGYTF.

This clone is a singleton in its sample. The chain links TRBV29-1 to TRBJ1-3; 7 nucleotides line up with TRBD1. V gave up 4 bases and J gave up 0 bases; unmatched junction bases: 6. Germline V gene data show CDR1 as SQVTM and CDR2 as ANQGSEA. This CDR3 contains 15 residues. Here the CDR3 reads CSVGRDRDSGNTIYF. The CDR3 nucleotides read TGCAGCGTTGGAAGAGACAGGGACTCTGGAAACACCATATATTTT.

The chain links TRBV28 to TRBJ1-6; D gene ambiguous. The CDR3 is 16 residues long. Germline CDR1 is MDHEN and CDR2 is SYDVKM. V lost 6 bases, J lost 9 bases, and 21 bases lay in between. The chain's CDR3 is CASSGERTPGRSPLHF. In DNA form, the CDR3 reads TGTGCCAGCAGCGGGGAGCGGACGCCGGGTCGTTCACCCCTCCACTTT.

The rearrangement joins TRBV7-2 to TRBJ1-4; 9 bases agree with TRBD1. The trim removed 3 bases at V and 7 bases at J, leaving 6 bases unmatched. This CDR3 comprises 15 residues. The V gene's germline CDR1 is SGHTA and CDR2 FQGNSA. CDR3 sequence reads: CASSLRGQGSEKLFF. For the CDR3, the DNA is TGTGCCAGCAGCTTGAGGGGACAGGGAAGTGAAAAACTGTTTTTT.

This clone occurred once. The same CDR3 is also encoded by other DNA sequences in this sample. The chain has TRBV6-5 and TRBJ1-5; D not certain. Trimming stripped 7 bases from V and 0 bases from J, with 10 bases between. The germline V gene has CDR1 MNHEY and CDR2 SVGAGI. This CDR3 contains 14 residues. The CDR3 protein is CASTPPGSNQPQHF. The CDR3 DNA reads TGTGCCAGCACCCCGCCGGGTAGCAATCAGCCCCAGCATTTT.

The chain couples TRBV6-1 to TRBJ1-5; no definite D call. Between the trimmed V and J ends, which lost 8 bases and 4 bases, there was a span of 12 bases. The CDR3 has 13 residues. Germline V gives CDR1 MNHNS, CDR2 SASEGT. CDR3 in DNA: TGTGCCAGCGCCTGGGGAGGGAATCAGCCCCAGCATTTT. This translates into CASAWGGNQPQHF.

The chain carries TRBV30 and TRBJ2-6, with a tentative D call TRBD2 (6 bases). CDR3 length: 14 residues. Trimming cost V 3 bases and J 2 bases, with 8 bases left between them. Germline V gene sequence: CDR1 GTSNPN, CDR2 SVGIG (reference sequence). In DNA, the CDR3 is TGTGCCTGGAGGGCGGGGACTGGGGCCAACGTCCTGACTTTC. Translated, it gives CAWRAGTGANVLTF.

In nucleotides, the CDR3 is TGTGCTAGTGATAGGACAGGGGAAAATGAGCAGTTCTTC. Protein product: CASDRTGENEQFF. The genes are TRBV12-5 and TRBJ2-1, with 9 bases lining up with TRBD1. Germline-derived CDR1 and CDR2 are LGHNT and FRNRAP. The trim removed 7 bases at V and 7 bases at J, leaving 5 bases unmatched. CDR3 size: 13 residues.

J is TRBJ2-1 and V is TRBV7-6, with 10 nucleotides matching TRBD1. This CDR3 contains 15 residues. The junction had 9 bases not matched to a gene; V was cut back by 5 bases and J by 8 bases. Germline values: CDR1 SGHVS, CDR2 FNYEAQ. CDR3 sequence (DNA): TGTGCCAGCAGCGGATGGACAGGGGGAAGTGATGAGCAGTTCTTC. This translates into CASSGWTGGSDEQFF.

The V gene is TRBV4-2, the J gene TRBJ1-1; D remains ambiguous. Trimming removed 4 bases from V and 10 bases from J, with 16 bases in between. Germline V lookup: CDR1 LGHNA, CDR2 YNFKEQ. CDR3 size: 13 residues. The CDR3 nucleotides are TGTGCCAGCAGCCCCCCCGAGGTTGCTGGAGCTTTCTTT. Amino acid sequence: CASSPPEVAGAFF.

The chain employs TRBV4-3 and TRBJ2-6, with D perhaps matching TRBD1 (5 bases). This CDR3 has 19 amino acids. Trimming removed 0 bases from V and 1 base from J, with 16 bases in between. Germline values: CDR1 LGHNA, CDR2 YSLEER. CDR3 DNA sequence: TGCGCCAGCAGCCAAGATCATGGGGCCGGAATATCTGGGGCCAACGTCCTGACTTTC. Translating gives CASSQDHGAGISGANVLTF.

The CDR3 nucleotides are TGTGCCAGCACCACGCCGGGACAGGGCTACAATGAGCAGTTCTTC. Protein sequence: CASTTPGQGYNEQFF. The chain links TRBV7-2 to TRBJ2-1; 9 bases match TRBD1. The CDR3 totals 15 residues. V lost 7 bases, J lost 3 bases, and 7 bases stayed unmatched. The V gene's germline CDR1 is SGHTA and CDR2 FQGNSA.

This clone was counted once. The chain links TRBV30 to TRBJ2-7, with 8 nucleotides matching TRBD2. V lost 1 base, J lost 6 bases, and 11 bases stayed unmatched. CDR3 length equals 15 residues. Germline V lookup: CDR1 GTSNPN, CDR2 SVGIG (reference sequence). CDR3 bases: TGTGCCTGGAGTGACCCGGGGGGGTATAGTTCCGAGCAGTACTTC. It specifies CAWSDPGGYSSEQYF.

The rearrangement uses TRBV14 and TRBJ2-7; 11 bases align to TRBD1. The CDR3 runs 15 residues. Per germline, CDR1 SGHDN and CDR2 FVKESK. V dropped 1 base and J dropped 3; count of bases not matched to a gene: 2. The CDR3 region has the DNA TGTGCCAGCAGCCAAGCCGGGACAGGGGGCTACGAGCAGTACTTC. It codes for CASSQAGTGGYEQYF.

The V gene is TRBV4-1, the J gene TRBJ1-3, with D perhaps matching TRBD1 (5 bases). Germline loops: CDR1 MGHRA, CDR2 YSYEKL. Deletions cut 10 bases from V and 1 base from J, with 14 bases between. The CDR3 loop spans 14 amino acids. DNA of the CDR3: TGCGCCACCTCCCATGGGGGGTCTGGAAACACCATATATTTT. Translation: CATSHGGSGNTIYF.